Sequencing of this T cell receptor beta chain was carried out in a study of blood T cell repertoires in COVID-19. Study-level background: The samples span acute and convalescent COVID-19 from the United States, Italy and Spain.

Recruited during active infection, patients (from Seattle) were subsequently followed longitudinally. From germline, CDR1 is SGHTA and CDR2 FQGNSA. With 5 bases clipped from V and 0 bases from J, the junction kept 6 bases outside the gene matches. The CDR3 is 15 residues long. Clones were sequenced by immunoSEQ multiplex PCR, and TCRdb holds only the in-frame ones, with some missing. Of around 220,000 clones listed, approximately 90% are singletons. The chain carries TRBV7-2 and TRBJ1-2; 7 positions agree with TRBD1. This clonotype was obtained from a woman aged 45 to 65 with COVID-19, enrolled during active disease. The sequenced sample was peripheral blood. The CDR3 sequence is CASSRTGSSNYGYTF. DNA of the CDR3: TGTGCCAGCAGCCGGACAGGCTCTTCTAACTATGGCTACACCTTC.